A selection of T cell receptor beta chains follows, all from one sample in a study of a mutant IDH1 vaccine in newly diagnosed glioma. The antigens of these receptors remain unknown. Libraries were prepared by immunoSEQ multiplex PCR; TCRdb keeps only in-frame clonotypes and omits some of them. This sample has more than 50,000 clones; approximately 91% occur once, and the top ten carry less than 2%. Here the sequenced sample was PBMCs, taken from a glioma patient whose treatment included an IDH1 peptide vaccine. These receptors all stem from a man aged 40-49 years with glioma. Each CDR3 is given with its conserved first and last residue. The D gene is left open where the match is weak. Clone size, where shown, is once, few, many, or a class for clones that have expanded.

>TRBV19|15|once|.|TRBJ2-7
TGTGCCAGTAGGAAGGGAATAGCTAGCTCCTACGAGCAGTACTTC
CASRKGIASSYEQYF
>TRBV5-1|12|few|.|TRBJ2-2
TGCGCCAGCAGTCGGGAATCCGGGGAGCTGTTTTTT
CASSRESGELFF
>TRBV2|15|.|TRBD2|TRBJ2-1
TGTGCCAGCCTACAGCGGGAGGGCTCCTACAATGAGCAGTTCTTC
CASLQREGSYNEQFF
>TRBV2|14|.|.|TRBJ1-1
TGTGCCAGCAGTGAGCTGTCCTCAATCCCTGAAGCTTTCTTT
CASSELSSIPEAFF
>TRBV4-3|17|once|.|TRBJ2-7
TGCGCCAGCAGCCAAGGTTCTGCAGGGGCGGATTCCTACGAGCAGTACTTC
CASSQGSAGADSYEQYF
>TRBV10-3|13|.|.|TRBJ1-2
TGTGCCATCAGTGGCGCGGTACGAGGGGGCTACACCTTC
CAISGAVRGGYTF
>TRBV7-9|14|.|.|TRBJ1-1
TGTGCCAGCAGCTTAAAGGGGCCCAACACTGAAGCTTTCTTT
CASSLKGPNTEAFF
>TRBV19|15|.|TRBD1|TRBJ1-2
TGTGCCAGTAGTATAGATGCAGGGGGCGCGGCTGGCTACACCTTC
CASSIDAGGAAGYTF
>TRBV7-6|16|once|.|TRBJ2-1
TGTGCCAGCAGATCCCCCGGGGATAGCTCCTACAATGAGCAGTTCTTC
CASRSPGDSSYNEQFF
>TRBV9|16|once|.|TRBJ2-7
TGTGCCAGCAGTTATCCAATAGGCTCCGAAGGGACCGAGCAGTACTTC
CASSYPIGSEGTEQYF
>TRBV5-6|13|.|.|TRBJ1-3
TGTGCCAGCAGCTGGAGCTCTGGAAACACCATATATTTT
CASSWSSGNTIYF
>TRBV7-9|14|.|.|TRBJ2-5
TGTGCCAGCAGCCTAGACAGCGGCCAAGAGACCCAGTACTTC
CASSLDSGQETQYF
>TRBV10-3|13|.|TRBD2|TRBJ2-7
TGTGCCATCAGGAACGGGGGGTCCGAGGAGCAGTACTTC
CAIRNGGSEEQYF
>TRBV14|15|.|TRBD1|TRBJ1-2
TGTGCCAGCAGCCAAGCCTCTCAGGGGGCGGGTGGCTACACCTTC
CASSQASQGAGGYTF
>TRBV29-1|11|.|.|TRBJ2-7
TGCAGCGTTACAGTCCAGTACGAGCAGTACTTC
CSVTVQYEQYF
>TRBV5-1|16|.|.|TRBJ1-3
TGCGCCAGCAGCTTAGGACAGCCAGACTCTGGAAACACCATATATTTT
CASSLGQPDSGNTIYF
>TRBV4-1|16|few|.|TRBJ2-2
TGCGCCAGCAGCCAAGCCACCAGGGCGACCACCGGGGAGCTGTTTTTT
CASSQATRATTGELFF
>TRBV5-1|17|.|.|TRBJ2-1
TGCGCCAGCAGCTTGGACCTCGGAAGGGTGTATGGGGATGAGCAGTTCTTC
CASSLDLGRVYGDEQFF
>TRBV5-1|15|.|.|TRBJ2-7
TGCGCCAGCAGCTCCCCCAGGTCCCCGACCTACGAGCAGTACTTC
CASSSPRSPTYEQYF
>TRBV25-1|14|medium-sized|.|TRBJ2-5
TGTGCCAGCAGTGAAAGGGGATTCCAAGAGACCCAGTACTTC
CASSERGFQETQYF
>TRBV6-6|12|.|.|TRBJ1-2
TGTGCCAGCAAATCAGATAACTATGGCTACACCTTC
CASKSDNYGYTF
>TRBV19|16|.|.|TRBJ2-2
TGTGCCAGTCTCAGGGGGGGCGGGACGAACACCGGGGAGCTGTTTTTT
CASLRGGGTNTGELFF
>TRBV19|15|.|.|TRBJ2-1
TGTGCCAGTAGTAAGGAGCGACTAACAAGGAATGAGCAGTTCTTC
CASSKERLTRNEQFF
>TRBV5-4|14|.|TRBD1|TRBJ1-1
TGTGCCAGCAGCTTGGCAGGGGGGAACACTGAAGCTTTCTTT
CASSLAGGNTEAFF
>TRBV7-9|14|.|.|TRBJ2-1
TGTGCCAGCAGCTTATTGTCTGGACTCCATGAGCAGTTCTTC
CASSLLSGLHEQFF
>TRBV18|16|.|TRBD1|TRBJ1-1
TGTGCCAGCTCACCTCGACAGGGGGTAAGGGACACTGAAGCTTTCTTT
CASSPRQGVRDTEAFF
>TRBV6-5|16|.|.|TRBJ2-1
TGTGCCAGCAGTTACTCGAGGGGGAGCTCCTACAATGAGCAGTTCTTC
CASSYSRGSSYNEQFF
>TRBV18|13|.|.|TRBJ2-7
TGTGCCAGCTCACCGTCAGGTTCCTACGAGCAGTACTTC
CASSPSGSYEQYF
>TRBV19|14|.|.|TRBJ2-1
TGTGCCAGTATGGGCCAGGGGATGTACAATGAGCAGTTCTTC
CASMGQGMYNEQFF
>TRBV6-5|13|.|.|TRBJ1-6
TGTGCCAGCAGTTATTTACAGGGTTCACCCCTCCACTTT
CASSYLQGSPLHF
>TRBV9|15|.|.|TRBJ1-6
TGTGCCAGCAGCGTAGGTCTAGGGAATAATTCACCCCTCCACTTT
CASSVGLGNNSPLHF
>TRBV19|14|once|TRBD1|TRBJ1-2
TGTGCCAGCGTTTACAGGGGGCAAAGCTATGGCTACACCTTC
CASVYRGQSYGYTF
>TRBV9|11|.|.|TRBJ2-1
TGTGCCAGCAGCGTTATCGATGAGCAGTTCTTC
CASSVIDEQFF
>TRBV2|14|.|.|TRBJ2-5
TGTGCCAGCAGTGTTAAGACTAGCCAAGAGACCCAGTACTTC
CASSVKTSQETQYF
>TRBV14|11|once|.|TRBJ2-1
TGTGCCAGCAGCCAGGTGGATGAGCAGTTCTTC
CASSQVDEQFF
>TRBV5-1|16|once|TRBD1|TRBJ2-7
TGCGCCAGCAGCTTGGACCCGGGACAGGGGTATTACGAGCAGTACTTC
CASSLDPGQGYYEQYF
>TRBV4-3|15|.|.|TRBJ1-1
TGCGCCAGCAGCCAAGGTGTCAGGCCGAACACTGAAGCTTTCTTT
CASSQGVRPNTEAFF
>TRBV19|15|once|.|TRBJ2-5
TGTGCCAGTAGTATACGGTCCGGGCAAGAAGAGACCCAGTACTTC
CASSIRSGQEETQYF
>TRBV4-3|17|.|.|TRBJ2-2
TGCGCCAGCAGCCAAGATGGCCTAGCAGCGAACACCGGGGAGCTGTTTTTT
CASSQDGLAANTGELFF
>TRBV5-1|12|.|.|TRBJ1-2
TGCGCCAGCAGTTGGGGAGACTATGGCTACACCTTC
CASSWGDYGYTF
>TRBV7-8|17|.|TRBD2|TRBJ2-1
TGTGCCAGCAGCTTAGGGGGACTAGCGGGAACCTACAATGAGCAGTTCTTC
CASSLGGLAGTYNEQFF
>TRBV28|16|.|TRBD1|TRBJ2-3
TGTGCCAGCAGTTTAAGTGGGACAGGGAGCACAGATACGCAGTATTTT
CASSLSGTGSTDTQYF
>TRBV4-3|16|.|TRBD1|TRBJ2-7
TGCGCCAGCAGCCAATTTTTGGACAGGTCTGGGGACGAGCAGTACTTC
CASSQFLDRSGDEQYF
>TRBV15|15|.|.|TRBJ2-7
TGTGCCACCAGCAGAGAAGATAGGGAGGTTTTTCCGCAGTACTTC
CATSREDREVFPQYF
>TRBV2|17|.|.|TRBJ2-1
TGTGCCAGCAGTGTTGCAGACTTCCTAGACACCTACAATGAGCAGTTCTTC
CASSVADFLDTYNEQFF
>TRBV27|15|.|.|TRBJ1-1
TGTGCCAGCAGCCCCCTACGGAGGGAGCTAAAGTTGGCTTTCTTT
CASSPLRRELKLAFF
>TRBV28|13|once|.|TRBJ1-2
TGTGCCAGCAGTCCGCCTCAGCACTATGGCTACACCTTC
CASSPPQHYGYTF